This passage covers 3 T cell receptor beta chains from one sample sequenced in a study of blood T cells in healthy people across ages. The authors ran a second PCR of roughly 7 to 11 cycles using a sample-barcoded 5' primer and a J-beta primer mix. TCRdb re-called the 5' RACE reads through MiXCR, storing one row per CDR3 protein. The sample has about 730,000 distinct CDR3 sequences, roughly 44% seen once. Sequenced sample: blood. These receptors came from a woman aged 55-69 years in good health.

This CDR3 is CASSVGGDVEVYEQFF. In DNA, the CDR3 is TGTGCCAGCAGCGTAGGAGGGGACGTTGAGGTTTATGAGCAGTTCTTC. The V gene is TRBV9, the J gene TRBJ2-1; the D gene could be TRBD1 or TRBD2 (5 bases each). Germline lookup yields CDR1 SGDLS and CDR2 YYNGEE. The CDR3 is 16 residues long. Trimming cost V 0 bases and J 8 bases, with 18 bases left between them.

The V gene is TRBV5-1, the J gene TRBJ1-5; D not certain. Looked up from germline, CDR1 is SGHRS and CDR2 is YFSETQ. CDR3 length: 14 amino acids. V was shortened by 4 bases and J by 3 bases, with 11 bases between the two germline ends. CDR3 in DNA: TGCGCCAGCAGCCCGGGGATGGCCAATCAGCCCCAGCATTTT. Translation gives CASSPGMANQPQHF.

The V gene is TRBV18, the J gene TRBJ1-1, with unresolved D. Germline CDR1 is KGHSH and CDR2 is LQKENI. The CDR3 spans 14 residues. V lost 2 bases and J 1 base, leaving 8 bases between the germline ends. Here the CDR3 DNA reads TGTGCCAGCTCACCAGATGTCGGGAACACTGAAGCTTTCTTT. It codes for CASSPDVGNTEAFF.